This T cell receptor (beta chain) was observed in a study of identical twins. The V gene's germline CDR1 is DFQATT and CDR2 SNEGSKA (reference sequence). Trimming stripped 3 bases from V and 5 bases from J, with 10 bases between. The CDR3 sequence is 12 residues long. Template switching introduced a universal primer site, and the cDNA bore unique molecular identifiers. TCRdb processed the 5' RACE reads anew with MiXCR; each CDR3 protein has one entry. The sample consists of around 1.7 million distinct CDR3 sequences, 32% of them appearing once. There are a few counts of this clonotype. Its target is unknown. Study-wide results and limits: For out-of-frame alpha sequences shared by twins, low generation probability was in excess. Possibly, invariant MAIT and iNKT cells partly confounded zero-insertion analyses. Conclusions rested on cross-sectional statistics rather than following the same donors.

This sequence originates from a newborn girl in good health. The rearrangement joins TRBV20-1 to TRBJ1-1; TRBD1 is a possible D gene (6 bases). Material: cord blood. The CDR3 region is CSASHRETEAFF. The CDR3 coding sequence is TGCAGTGCTAGCCACAGGGAAACTGAAGCTTTCTTT.